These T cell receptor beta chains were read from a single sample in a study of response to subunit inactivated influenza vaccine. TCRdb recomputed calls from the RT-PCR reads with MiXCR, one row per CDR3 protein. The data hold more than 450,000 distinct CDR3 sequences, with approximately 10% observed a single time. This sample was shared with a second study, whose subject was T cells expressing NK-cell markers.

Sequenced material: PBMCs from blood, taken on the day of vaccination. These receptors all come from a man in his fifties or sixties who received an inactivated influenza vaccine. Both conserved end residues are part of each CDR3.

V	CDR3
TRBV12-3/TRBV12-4	CASSLDGRSYNEQFF
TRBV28	CASSPGRGREQYF
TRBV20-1	CSASGGNYNEQFF
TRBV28	CASSLAGLAVSGANVLTF
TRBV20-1	CSARGSDYNEQFF
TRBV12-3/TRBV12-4	CASSLALRDNEQFF
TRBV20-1	CSARTRQGAQRNQPQHF
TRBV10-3	CAISELAGGANEQFF
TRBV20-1	CSARVGEQYF
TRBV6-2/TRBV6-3	CASTKEDHSPLHF
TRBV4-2	CASSQPGGDGYTF
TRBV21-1	CASKTIRILRPVNQETQYF
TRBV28	CASSFTRPDTQYF
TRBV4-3	CASSQDRYTEQYF
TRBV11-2	CASSRPQGLAEQYF
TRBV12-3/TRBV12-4	CASSPGTGVDEQYF
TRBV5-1	CASSPAGATEAFF
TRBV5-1	CASSGGTGTDYEQYF
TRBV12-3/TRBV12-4	CASWDRGSYEQYF
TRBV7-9	CASSPRLARHTGELFF
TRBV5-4	CASSGPGQGGFEQYF
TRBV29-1	CSVGQTTGELFF
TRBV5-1	CASSPQGAVNYGYTF
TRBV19	CASSIDPWTEGDEQYF
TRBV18	CASSPPGKTYEQYF
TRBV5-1	CASSKGTSGGRYNEQFF
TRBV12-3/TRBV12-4	CAIPIKLSNTGELFF
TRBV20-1	CSARPAQGVYNSPLHF
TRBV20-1	CSARGVGGTDTQYF
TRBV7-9	CASSSQGNQPQHF
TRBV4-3	CASSQDFRQPSTDTQYF
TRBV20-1	CSAPGGVGETQYF
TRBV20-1	CSARDFRSYEQYF
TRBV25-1	CASRPSGTDTQYF
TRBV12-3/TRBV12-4	CASGKSRAGELFF
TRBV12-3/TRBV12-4	CASSPGLGYGYTF
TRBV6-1	CASRQGQGLYGYTF
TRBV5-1	CASSSGQGALNSPLHF
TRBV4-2	CASSQDFGSGRAGANVLTF
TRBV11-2	CASSLIKVTGDLSTEAFF
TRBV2	CASSGIQGNYEQYF
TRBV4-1	CASSRATQTEQFF
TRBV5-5	CASSLAELGGGTQYF
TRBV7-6	CASSLAAPRATGLQETQYF
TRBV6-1	CASRPSGGDGANVLTF
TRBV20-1	CSARGAILTDTQYF
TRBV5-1	CASSLESTYEQYF
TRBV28	CASTPMAKNIQYF
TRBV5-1	CASSAGQPPETQYF
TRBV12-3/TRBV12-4	CASSRGQTETQYF
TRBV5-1	CASGLAGGEYYNEQFF
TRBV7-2	CASSLMTLGAQYF
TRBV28	CASSRNYEQYF
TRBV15	CATSRSDIQYF